This is a list of T cell receptor beta chains from one sample in a study of blood T cell repertoires in COVID-19. TCRdb's table, derived via immunoSEQ multiplex PCR, lists solely in-frame clones and lacks some. This repertoire shows a few hundred thousand clones, around 84% found once; its top ten account for around 3.3%. Sequencing was carried out using peripheral blood. Receptors originate from a woman aged 18-29 years with acute or convalescent COVID-19. Both conserved end residues are part of each CDR3. The D gene is left open where the match is weak. Only part of the rows carry a size: once, few, many, or a class if the clone is expanded.

CDR3aa	CDR3nt	j_gene	abundance	d_gene	v_gene
CASSLRDSYNQPQHF	TGTGCCAGCAGCTTGAGGGACAGTTACAATCAGCCCCAGCATTTT	TRBJ1-5	once	TRBD1	TRBV5-5
CAWGTGSSGNTIYF	TGTGCCTGGGGGACAGGGTCGTCCGGAAACACCATATATTTT	TRBJ1-3	-	TRBD1	TRBV30
CASSASQGVTDTQYF	TGTGCCAGCAGCGCTTCACAGGGGGTCACAGATACGCAGTATTTT	TRBJ2-3	-	TRBD1	TRBV9
CASSADSRSGNTIYF	TGTGCCAGCAGCGCGGACAGCCGCTCTGGAAACACCATATATTTT	TRBJ1-3	-	-	TRBV9
CAINLDGQRTTEAFF	TGTGCCATCAACCTTGACGGACAACGGACGACTGAAGCTTTCTTT	TRBJ1-1	few	-	TRBV10-3
CASRRDRGPNNEQFF	TGTGCCAGCAGGAGGGACAGGGGGCCTAACAATGAGCAGTTCTTC	TRBJ2-1	-	TRBD1	TRBV2
CSVEGRGGLITEAFF	TGCAGCGTTGAAGGTAGGGGCGGATTGATCACTGAAGCTTTCTTT	TRBJ1-1	-	-	TRBV29-1
CATSPTYNQPQHF	TGTGCCACCTCCCCCACCTATAATCAGCCCCAGCATTTT	TRBJ1-5	-	-	TRBV15
CASSYLGLAGGGAELFF	TGTGCCAGCAGCTACCTTGGACTAGCGGGAGGGGGAGCGGAGCTGTTTTTT	TRBJ2-2	-	TRBD2	TRBV2
CASSQETMVGSAGNTGELFF	TGCGCCAGCAGCCAAGAAACGATGGTTGGTAGCGCCGGGAACACCGGGGAGCTGTTTTTT	TRBJ2-2	-	-	TRBV4-3
CASSSRRRRFIVSEQYF	TGTGCCAGCAGCTCTAGGCGGAGAAGGTTTATAGTGAGCGAGCAGTACTTC	TRBJ2-7	-	-	TRBV7-2
CASSKPGPHGAYEQYF	TGTGCCAGCAGCAAGCCCGGACCCCACGGGGCCTACGAGCAGTACTTC	TRBJ2-7	-	-	TRBV21-1
CASSLGPTASQETQYF	TGTGCCAGCAGCCTTGGCCCGACAGCCTCACAAGAGACCCAGTACTTC	TRBJ2-5	-	-	TRBV5-5
CASSRTGTNEKLFF	TGTGCCAGCAGCCGAACAGGGACTAATGAAAAACTGTTTTTT	TRBJ1-4	-	-	TRBV6-5
CAIMDRGRQETQYF	TGTGCCATCATGGACAGGGGTCGGCAAGAGACCCAGTACTTC	TRBJ2-5	-	TRBD1	TRBV28
CASSLEGGPAKNIQYF	TGTGCCAGCAGCTTGGAGGGCGGTCCAGCCAAAAACATTCAGTACTTC	TRBJ2-4	-	-	TRBV7-2
CASSTVNEQFF	TGTGCCAGTAGCACGGTCAATGAGCAGTTCTTC	TRBJ2-1	few	-	TRBV19
CASSLAAGGGNTIYF	TGCGCCAGCAGCTTGGCCGCAGGGGGAGGAAACACCATATATTTT	TRBJ1-3	-	TRBD1	TRBV5-1
CASSSTPQLSGANVLTF	TGTGCCAGCAGCTCCACTCCCCAACTAAGCGGGGCCAACGTCCTGACTTTC	TRBJ2-6	-	-	TRBV13
CASTVGGGRDTQYF	TGTGCCAGCACGGTAGGGGGCGGCAGGGATACGCAGTATTTT	TRBJ2-3	once	TRBD1	TRBV28
CASSQADSRNYEQYF	TGCGCCAGCAGCCAGGCCGACTCCCGCAACTACGAGCAGTACTTC	TRBJ2-7	-	-	TRBV4-1
CASSVSGTRETQYF	TGTGCCAGCAGCGTCAGCGGAACCCGTGAGACCCAGTACTTC	TRBJ2-5	once	-	TRBV9
CASSPGGGQAPIRGYTF	TGTGCCAGCAGCCCTGGGGGCGGGCAGGCCCCGATTAGAGGCTACACCTTC	TRBJ1-2	few	-	TRBV5-6
CASSLAGSYGYTF	TGTGCCAGCAGCTTGGCCGGGTCCTATGGCTACACCTTC	TRBJ1-2	-	-	TRBV5-6
CASSPVKGTNYGYTF	TGTGCCAGCTCACCAGTGAAGGGGACTAACTATGGCTACACCTTC	TRBJ1-2	-	-	TRBV18
CASSLVGPPGHEKLFF	TGTGCCAGCAGCTTGGTGGGCCCGCCAGGGCATGAAAAACTGTTTTTT	TRBJ1-4	-	-	TRBV5-6
CASSVRQSNTEAFF	TGTGCCAGCAGCGTAAGACAGTCGAACACTGAAGCTTTCTTT	TRBJ1-1	-	-	TRBV9
CASSYPPSEAFF	TGTGCCAGCAGTTACCCTCCCTCTGAAGCTTTCTTT	TRBJ1-1	-	-	TRBV6-5
CASTPLAGEGRSYNEQFF	TGTGCCAGCACCCCACTAGCGGGAGAGGGCCGCTCCTACAATGAGCAGTTCTTC	TRBJ2-1	few	TRBD2	TRBV11-2
CASSVEPGEGQPQHF	TGTGCCAGCAGCGTAGAGCCAGGGGAGGGTCAGCCCCAGCATTTT	TRBJ1-5	-	-	TRBV9
CASSYAGTRNNEQFF	TGTGCCAGCAGTTACGCGGGCACCAGGAACAATGAGCAGTTCTTC	TRBJ2-1	-	-	TRBV6-2/TRBV6-3
CASSLLGTSDNEQFF	TGTGCCAGCAGTTTACTCGGGACTAGCGACAATGAGCAGTTCTTC	TRBJ2-1	-	TRBD2	TRBV27
CASSRGTGIGNTIYF	TGTGCCAGCAGTCGTGGAACAGGGATCGGAAACACCATATATTTT	TRBJ1-3	-	-	TRBV28
CASSQTTANTEAFF	TGTGCCAGCAGCCAGACAACCGCGAACACTGAAGCTTTCTTT	TRBJ1-1	-	-	TRBV11-2
CASSFTTEANYGYTF	TGTGCCAGCAGTTTCACGACGGAGGCTAACTATGGCTACACCTTC	TRBJ1-2	-	-	TRBV5-5
CASSPGGTDLYNEQFF	TGTGCCAGCAGCCCTGGCGGGACAGACCTCTACAATGAGCAGTTCTTC	TRBJ2-1	-	-	TRBV27
CASRTGGNTEAFF	TGTGCCAGCAGGACAGGGGGCAACACTGAAGCTTTCTTT	TRBJ1-1	-	TRBD1	TRBV6-5
CASSSGRTSTDTQYF	TGTGCCAGCAGTTCCGGGAGGACTAGCACAGATACGCAGTATTTT	TRBJ2-3	-	TRBD2	TRBV11-3
CASSQDSQFRDRAIFTF	TGTGCCAGCAGCCAAGATTCTCAGTTCCGGGACAGGGCCATCTTCACCTTC	TRBJ1-2	-	TRBD1	TRBV14
CASSYGSGELFF	TGTGCCAGCAGCTACGGGTCCGGGGAGCTGTTTTTT	TRBJ2-2	-	-	TRBV7-9
CASSFRPHVAGVWDEQFF	TGTGCCAGCAGCTTCCGTCCGCATGTAGCGGGAGTTTGGGATGAGCAGTTCTTC	TRBJ2-1	once	TRBD2	TRBV5-6
CAISPPGVQTEAFF	TGTGCCATCAGTCCGCCGGGGGTACAGACTGAAGCTTTCTTT	TRBJ1-1	-	-	TRBV10-3
CASSEYGGTTDTQYF	TGCGCCAGCAGTGAGTACGGCGGAACCACAGATACGCAGTATTTT	TRBJ2-3	-	-	TRBV10-1
CASSPGLTYEQYF	TGTGCCAGCAGCCCGGGTCTGACCTACGAGCAGTACTTC	TRBJ2-7	-	-	TRBV14
CASSDVWEADTQYF	TGTGCCAGCAGTGATGTTTGGGAGGCAGATACGCAGTATTTT	TRBJ2-3	-	-	TRBV6-1